Described below is a single TCR beta chain sequence and its context. Its antigen is not identified. Clones were read by immunoSEQ multiplex PCR, and TCRdb kept only the in-frame ones, dropping some. This table holds approximately 150,000 clones, just under 95% found once. The CDR3 consists of 12 residues. The V and J ends lost 5 bases and 7 bases respectively, with 12 bases between them. The germline CDR1 and CDR2 sequences are SGHTA and FQGNSA. The data originate from a study of T cell responses to AZD1222 COVID-19 vaccine. Study results and limitations: Variant regions that are unmutated are reportedly the target of nearly half of spike-specific TCRs.

The receptor was isolated from an adult in good health. The sample was peripheral blood, taken on day 0 of AZD1222 vaccination. The rearrangement links TRBV7-2 to TRBJ2-7, with D perhaps TRBD2 (5 bases). CDR3 sequence: CASSVYTGEQYF. The CDR3 region has the DNA TGTGCCAGCAGCGTCTATACGGGGGAGCAGTACTTC.